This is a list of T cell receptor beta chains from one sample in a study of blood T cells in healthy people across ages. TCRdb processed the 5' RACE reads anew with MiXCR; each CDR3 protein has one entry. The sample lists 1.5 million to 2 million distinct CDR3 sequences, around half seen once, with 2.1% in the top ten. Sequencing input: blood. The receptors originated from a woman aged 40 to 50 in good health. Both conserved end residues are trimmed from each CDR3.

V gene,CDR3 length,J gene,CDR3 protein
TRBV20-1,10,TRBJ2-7,STHARGGEQY
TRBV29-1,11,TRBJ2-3,SGVGWTVDTQY
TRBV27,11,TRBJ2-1,ASSLTSGHEQF
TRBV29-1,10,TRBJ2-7,SVESQSYEQY
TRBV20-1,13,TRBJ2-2,SARDSGGYTGELF
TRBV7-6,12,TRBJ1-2,ASSPNLRVSGYT
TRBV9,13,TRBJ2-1,ASSDRDTGVNEQF
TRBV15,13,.,ATSRGTWTEETQY
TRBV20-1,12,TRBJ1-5,SASSWEGNQPQH
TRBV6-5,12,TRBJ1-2,ASREGVREGGYT
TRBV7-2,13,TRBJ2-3,ASTLRGFSTDTQY
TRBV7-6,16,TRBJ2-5,ASSLAARAGGRQETQY
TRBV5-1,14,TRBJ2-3,ASSLFQTSDTDTQY
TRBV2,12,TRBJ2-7,ASTFPGQTYEQY
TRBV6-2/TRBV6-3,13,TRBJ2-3,ASSYVQGGTDTQY
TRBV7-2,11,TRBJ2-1,ASSTTARTEQF
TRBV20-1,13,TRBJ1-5,SASIRGLWDQPQH